The entry below describes one T cell receptor (beta chain). This CDR3 is 15 amino acids long. Germline loops: CDR1 MNHEY, CDR2 SMNVEV (reference sequence). Trimming pared 2 bases from V and 7 bases from J, leaving 17 bases between. As handled by the study authors: The authors estimated nucleated cell counts from reference gene primer amplification. TCRdb's copy holds only in-frame clones and misses some; the assay was immunoSEQ multiplex PCR. V and J calls and clone size are copied from that table; D and trimming were computed from the DNA. The table has approximately 210,000 clones, about 86% seen once. The sample comes from a study of blood T cell repertoires in COVID-19.

The sequenced material came from PBMCs or T cells enriched from blood (not recorded which). The sequence was obtained from a woman aged 45 to 65 with acute COVID-19. The chain has TRBV27 and TRBJ2-5; D may be TRBD2 (6 bases). As DNA, the CDR3 is TGTGCCAGCAGTTTAGGGGGGAGCTCCCGGGGGACCCAGTACTTC. This gives the protein CASSLGGSSRGTQYF.